These 14 T cell receptor beta chains came from one sample sequenced in a study of human T cells and chemical hapten exposure (dated by TCRdb to 2020 to 2023). This specimen's time point label, interpreted: pre-sensitization, week 0. The meaning of the sample's treatment or condition label: therapeutic diphenylcyclopropenone sensitization with weekly scalp DPC. Libraries were constructed by RACE. Sequencing was carried out with a NextSeq 500. TCRdb applied fastp at Q25 and MiXCR to the public reads, then kept only in-frame beta chains. Rows with one shared CDR3 protein collapse into an entry with the most common genes and DNA. This sample comprises roughly 250,000 distinct CDR3 sequences, 7.5% to 10% of them detected only once. The ten largest clones capture about 2.1% of the sample. The sample here was whole blood, taken in connection with sensitization to the hapten diphenylcyclopropenone (DPC). The receptors originated from a woman aged 40 to 49 with alopecia areata. Some clones in this sample may be carry-over from other donors' samples.

V gene TRBV27 combines with J gene TRBJ2-5; D is unclear. Germline CDR1 reads MNHEY; CDR2 reads SMNVEV (reference sequence). The CDR3 is 13 residues long. Trimming removed 2 bases from V and 4 bases from J, with 8 bases in between. This CDR3 is CASSLVGTETQYF. In DNA form, the CDR3 reads TGTGCCAGCAGTTTAGTAGGAACAGAGACCCAGTACTTC.

The CDR3 protein is CASSPGGNEAFF. The CDR3 coding sequence is TGTGCCAGCAGCCCAGGGGGCAATGAAGCTTTCTTT. The chain links TRBV12-3 or TRBV12-4 to TRBJ1-1, with 8 bases aligning to TRBD1. With 6 bases clipped from V and 7 bases from J, the junction kept 4 bases outside the gene matches. This CDR3 region has 12 residues.

A few counts support this clonotype. V usage is TRBV4-1 and J usage is TRBJ1-1; no reliable D call. CDR3 length: 13 amino acids. Deletions cut 1 base from V and 4 bases from J, with 7 bases between. Germline values: CDR1 MGHRA, CDR2 YSYEKL. For the CDR3, the DNA is TGCGCCAGCAGCCAAGCGGGGATCACTGAAGCTTTCTTT. It specifies CASSQAGITEAFF.

The gene calls are TRBV9 and TRBJ2-3, with 9 positions matching TRBD2. After removal of 4 bases from V and 4 bases from J, the junction contained 7 bases not matched to a gene. The CDR3 length is 15 residues. Per the germline V gene, CDR1 is SGDLS and CDR2 is YYNGEE. Here the CDR3 DNA reads TGTGCCAGCAGCTGGACTAGCGAGGATCCAGATACGCAGTATTTT. Protein: CASSWTSEDPDTQYF.

The sample holds a few counts of this clonotype. The chain carries TRBV5-1 and TRBJ2-1, with TRBD2 matching over 8 bases. The CDR3 totals 15 residues. V lost 0 bases to trimming and J lost 9 bases; unmatched junction nucleotides: 8. Germline lookup yields CDR1 SGHRS and CDR2 YFSETQ. CDR3 protein: CASSLGAGGPGEQFF. The DNA of the CDR3 is TGCGCCAGCAGCTTGGGGGCGGGAGGCCCCGGTGAGCAGTTCTTC.

V gene TRBV6-2 or TRBV6-3 combines with J gene TRBJ1-1; unclear D gene. Trimming removed 6 bases at V and 3 bases at J, with 11 bases between. This CDR3 has 13 amino acids. The germline V gene has CDR1 MNHEY and CDR2 SVGEGT. CDR3 sequence (DNA): TGTGCCAGCAGCCATGGCAGAGACACTGAAGCTTTCTTT. Translated: CASSHGRDTEAFF.

The table lists this clonotype with a few counts. J is TRBJ2-1 and V is TRBV7-2, with 12 bases that match TRBD2. The CDR3 has 17 amino acids. J gave up 7 bases and V 0 bases, and 7 bases lay outside the gene matches. Per the germline V gene, CDR1 is SGHTA and CDR2 is FQGNSA. CDR3 DNA sequence: TGTGCCAGCAGCTTAGCCTGGACTAGCGGGACTAGGAATGAGCAGTTCTTC. Its protein product is CASSLAWTSGTRNEQFF. The full variable domain, completed using reference TRBV7-2 and TRBJ2-1, is GAGVSQSPSNKVTEKGKDVELRCDPISGHTALYWYRQSLGQGLEFLIYFQGNSAPDKSGLPSDRFSAERTGGSVSTLTIQRTQQEDSAVYLCASSLAWTSGTRNEQFFGPGTRLTVL.

In its sample, this clonotype was seen a few times. J is TRBJ1-1 and V is TRBV12-3 or TRBV12-4; 8 bases are shared with TRBD1. The ends lost 7 bases at V and 9 bases at J; junction bases unmatched: 7. The CDR3 is 12 amino acids. The CDR3 DNA follows: TGTGCCAGCACTCCCGGGACAGGAAAAGCTTTCTTT. Translating gives CASTPGTGKAFF.

This clonotype was observed a few times. V and J are TRBV15 and TRBJ1-1; possible D gene TRBD1, 5 bases. The CDR3 totals 16 residues. CDR1 is LNHNV and CDR2 is YYDKDF in the germline V gene (reference sequence). V lost 0 bases and J 5 bases, leaving 16 bases between the germline ends. DNA for the CDR3: TGTGCCACCAGCAGAGATAGGACACGCGGAGGAACTGAAGCTTTCTTT. Its translation: CATSRDRTRGGTEAFF. Filled out from reference TRBV15 and TRBJ1-1, the complete variable domain reads DAMVIQNPRYQVTQFGKPVTLSCSQTLNHNVMYWYQQKSSQAPKLLFHYYDKDFNNEADTPDNFQSRRPNTSFCFLDIRSPGLGDTAMYLCATSRDRTRGGTEAFFGQGTRLTVV.

This clonotype was counted ten times or more. The chain couples TRBV5-1 to TRBJ2-7, with 11 positions matching TRBD1. Trimming took 4 bases from V and 5 from J; bases not matched to a gene: 8. The CDR3 extends over 15 amino acids. Germline V gene data show CDR1 as SGHRS and CDR2 as YFSETQ. The CDR3 loop is CASSPGGTGGNEQYF. CDR3 sequence (DNA): TGCGCCAGCAGCCCTGGCGGGACAGGGGGAAACGAGCAGTACTTC.

The chain combines TRBV5-4 with TRBJ1-1; D is undetermined. The CDR3 is 16 amino acids. Germline CDR1 is SGHNT and CDR2 is YYREEE (reference sequence). V was cut by 3 bases and J by 5 bases, with 20 bases left in between. The CDR3 reads CASSSLHSKWETEAFF. CDR3 nucleotides: TGTGCCAGCAGCTCTCTTCACAGTAAATGGGAGACTGAAGCTTTCTTT.

The J gene is TRBJ1-6, the V gene TRBV28; TRBD1 matches 7 bases. CDR1 and CDR2 (germline): MDHEN, SYDVKM. The CDR3 extends over 17 amino acids. J gave up 2 bases and V 2 bases, and 6 bases lay outside the gene matches. The CDR3 sequence: CASSLAGQLTYNSPLHF. For the CDR3, the DNA is TGTGCCAGCAGTTTAGCGGGACAGTTAACCTATAATTCACCCCTCCACTTT.

V is TRBV7-2 and J is TRBJ1-5; 7 bases match TRBD1. The trim removed 1 base at V and 7 bases at J, leaving 7 bases unmatched. There are 15 residues in the CDR3. CDR1 and CDR2 (germline): SGHTA, FQGNSA. For the CDR3, the DNA is TGTGCCAGCAGCTTAGGAGGGGGCTCAGGGCAGCCCCAGCATTTT. Protein: CASSLGGGSGQPQHF.

The table lists this clonotype with many counts. Germline and junction disagree at one end, which may indicate a read error. The V and J genes are TRBV5-1 and TRBJ2-7, with TRBD1 matching over 7 bases. From germline, CDR1 is SGHRS and CDR2 YFSETQ. There are 13 residues in the CDR3. Here the CDR3 DNA reads TGTGCCAGCAGCCCGACAGGGAACTACGAGCAGTACTTC. This codes for CASSPTGNYEQYF.